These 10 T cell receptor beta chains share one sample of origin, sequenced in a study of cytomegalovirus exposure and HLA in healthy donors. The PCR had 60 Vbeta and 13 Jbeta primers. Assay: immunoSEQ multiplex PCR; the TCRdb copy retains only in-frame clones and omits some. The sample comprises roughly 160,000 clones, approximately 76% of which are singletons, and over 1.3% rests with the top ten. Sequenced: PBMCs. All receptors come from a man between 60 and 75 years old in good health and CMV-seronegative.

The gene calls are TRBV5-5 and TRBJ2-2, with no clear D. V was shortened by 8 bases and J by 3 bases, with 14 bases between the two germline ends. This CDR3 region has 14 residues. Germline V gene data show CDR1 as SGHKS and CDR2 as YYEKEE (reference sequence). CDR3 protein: CASGRVIDTGELFF. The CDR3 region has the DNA TGTGCCAGTGGCCGGGTAATCGACACCGGGGAGCTGTTTTTT.

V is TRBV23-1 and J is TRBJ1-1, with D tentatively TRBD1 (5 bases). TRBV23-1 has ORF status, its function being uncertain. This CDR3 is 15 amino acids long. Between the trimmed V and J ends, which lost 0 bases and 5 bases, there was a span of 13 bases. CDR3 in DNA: TGCGCCAGCAGTCAATCGTCGCGGGACCGGACTGAAGCTTTCTTT. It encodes CASSQSSRDRTEAFF.

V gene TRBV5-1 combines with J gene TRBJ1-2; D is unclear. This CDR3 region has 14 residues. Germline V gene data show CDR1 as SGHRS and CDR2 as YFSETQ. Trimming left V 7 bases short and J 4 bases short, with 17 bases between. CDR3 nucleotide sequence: TGCGCCAGCGCACCGAACGAGCGTGTCTATGGCTACACCTTC. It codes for CASAPNERVYGYTF.

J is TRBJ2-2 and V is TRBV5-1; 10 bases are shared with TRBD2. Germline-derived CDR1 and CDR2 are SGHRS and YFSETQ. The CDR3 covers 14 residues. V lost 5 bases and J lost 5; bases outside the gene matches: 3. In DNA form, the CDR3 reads TGCGCCAGCAGTGGACTAGCGGTGACCGGGGAGCTGTTTTTT. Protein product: CASSGLAVTGELFF.

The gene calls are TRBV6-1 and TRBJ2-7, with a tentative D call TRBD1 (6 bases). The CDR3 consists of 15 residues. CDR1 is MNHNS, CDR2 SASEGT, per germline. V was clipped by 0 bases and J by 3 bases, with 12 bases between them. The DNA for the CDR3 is TGTGCCAGCAGTGAAGCCGGCCCAGGGGTCTACGAGCAGTACTTC. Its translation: CASSEAGPGVYEQYF.

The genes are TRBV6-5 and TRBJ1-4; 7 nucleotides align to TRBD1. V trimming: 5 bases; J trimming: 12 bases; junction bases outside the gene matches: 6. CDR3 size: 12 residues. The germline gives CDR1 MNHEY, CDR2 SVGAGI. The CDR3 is CASSVPGGQLFF. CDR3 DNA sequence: TGTGCCAGCAGTGTCCCAGGGGGGCAACTGTTTTTT.

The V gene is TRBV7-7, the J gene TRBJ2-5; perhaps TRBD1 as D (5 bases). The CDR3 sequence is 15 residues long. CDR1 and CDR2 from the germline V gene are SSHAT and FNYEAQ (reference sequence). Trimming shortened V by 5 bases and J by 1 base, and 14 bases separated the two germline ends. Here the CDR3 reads CASSQGVSLQETQYF. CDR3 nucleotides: TGTGCCAGCAGCCAGGGCGTCAGTCTCCAAGAGACCCAGTACTTC.

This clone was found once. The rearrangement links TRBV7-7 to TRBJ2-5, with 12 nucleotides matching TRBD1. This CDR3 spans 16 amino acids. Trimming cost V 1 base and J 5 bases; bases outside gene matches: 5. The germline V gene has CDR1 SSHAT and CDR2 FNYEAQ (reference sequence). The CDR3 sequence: CASSLEGQGAGETQYF. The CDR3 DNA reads TGTGCCAGCAGCTTAGAGGGACAGGGGGCAGGGGAGACCCAGTACTTC.

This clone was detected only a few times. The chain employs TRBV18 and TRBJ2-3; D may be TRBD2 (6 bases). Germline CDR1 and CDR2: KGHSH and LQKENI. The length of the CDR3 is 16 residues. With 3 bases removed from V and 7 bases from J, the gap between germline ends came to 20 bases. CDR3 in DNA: TGTGCCAGCTCACCCTTAGCGGAGTCACTCCCTCATACGCAGTATTTT. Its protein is CASSPLAESLPHTQYF.

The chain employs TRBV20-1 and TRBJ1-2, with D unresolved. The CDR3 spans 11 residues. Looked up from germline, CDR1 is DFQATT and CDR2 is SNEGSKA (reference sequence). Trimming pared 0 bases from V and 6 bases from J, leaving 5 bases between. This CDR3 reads CSARDTHGYTF. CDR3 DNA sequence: TGCAGTGCTAGAGATACTCATGGCTACACCTTC.